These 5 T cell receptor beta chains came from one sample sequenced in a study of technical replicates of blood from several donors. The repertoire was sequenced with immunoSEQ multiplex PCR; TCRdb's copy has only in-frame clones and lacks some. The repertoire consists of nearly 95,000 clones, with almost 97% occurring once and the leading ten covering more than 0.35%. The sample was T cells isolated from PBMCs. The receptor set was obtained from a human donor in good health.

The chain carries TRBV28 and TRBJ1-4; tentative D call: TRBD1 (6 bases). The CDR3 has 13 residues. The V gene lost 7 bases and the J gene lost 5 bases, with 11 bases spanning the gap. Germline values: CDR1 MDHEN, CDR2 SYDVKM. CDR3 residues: CASITGQNEKLFF. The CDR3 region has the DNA TGTGCCAGCATTACAGGGCAAAATGAAAAACTGTTTTTT.

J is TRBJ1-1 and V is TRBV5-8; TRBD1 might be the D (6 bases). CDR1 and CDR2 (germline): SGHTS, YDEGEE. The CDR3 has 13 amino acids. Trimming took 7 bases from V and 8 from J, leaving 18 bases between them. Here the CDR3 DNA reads TGTGCCAGCGAGGGAATAACAGGGAGAGAAGCTTTCTTT. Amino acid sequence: CASEGITGREAFF.

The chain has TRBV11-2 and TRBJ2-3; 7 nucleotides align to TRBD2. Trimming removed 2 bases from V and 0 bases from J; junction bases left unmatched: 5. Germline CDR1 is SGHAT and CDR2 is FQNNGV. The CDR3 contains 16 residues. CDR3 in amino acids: CASSLLAAFSTDTQYF. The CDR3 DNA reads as TGTGCCAGCAGCTTACTAGCGGCCTTTAGCACAGATACGCAGTATTTT.

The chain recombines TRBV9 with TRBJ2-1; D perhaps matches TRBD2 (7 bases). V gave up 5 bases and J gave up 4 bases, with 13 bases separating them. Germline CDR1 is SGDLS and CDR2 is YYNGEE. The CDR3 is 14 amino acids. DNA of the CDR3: TGTGCCAGCAGTGGGGGGGCCAATTACAATGAGCAGTTCTTC. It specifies CASSGGANYNEQFF.

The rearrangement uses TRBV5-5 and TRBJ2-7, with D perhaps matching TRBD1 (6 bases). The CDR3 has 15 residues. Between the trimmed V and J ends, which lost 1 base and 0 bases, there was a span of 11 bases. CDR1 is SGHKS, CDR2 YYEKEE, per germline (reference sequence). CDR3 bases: TGTGCCAGCAGCTTGCAGCAGGGGAGCTCCTACGAGCAGTACTTC. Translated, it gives CASSLQQGSSYEQYF.